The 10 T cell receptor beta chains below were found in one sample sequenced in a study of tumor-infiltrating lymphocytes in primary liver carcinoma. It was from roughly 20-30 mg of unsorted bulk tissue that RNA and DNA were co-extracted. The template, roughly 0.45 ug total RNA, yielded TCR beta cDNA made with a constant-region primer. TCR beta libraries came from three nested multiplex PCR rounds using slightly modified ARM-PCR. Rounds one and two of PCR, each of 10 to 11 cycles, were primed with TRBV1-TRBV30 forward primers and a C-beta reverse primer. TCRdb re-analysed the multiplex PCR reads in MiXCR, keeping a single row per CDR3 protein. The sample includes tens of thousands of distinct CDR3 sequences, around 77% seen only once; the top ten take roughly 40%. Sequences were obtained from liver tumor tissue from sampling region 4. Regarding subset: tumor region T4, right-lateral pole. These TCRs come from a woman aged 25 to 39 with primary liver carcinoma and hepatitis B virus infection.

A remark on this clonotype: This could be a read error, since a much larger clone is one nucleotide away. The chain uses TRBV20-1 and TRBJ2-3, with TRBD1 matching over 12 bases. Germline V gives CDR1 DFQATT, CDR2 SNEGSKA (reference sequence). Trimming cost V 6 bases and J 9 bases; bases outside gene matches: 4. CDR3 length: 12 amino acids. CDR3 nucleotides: TGCAGTGCCCGGGACAGGGGGCGCACGCAGTATTTT. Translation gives CSARDRGRTQYF.

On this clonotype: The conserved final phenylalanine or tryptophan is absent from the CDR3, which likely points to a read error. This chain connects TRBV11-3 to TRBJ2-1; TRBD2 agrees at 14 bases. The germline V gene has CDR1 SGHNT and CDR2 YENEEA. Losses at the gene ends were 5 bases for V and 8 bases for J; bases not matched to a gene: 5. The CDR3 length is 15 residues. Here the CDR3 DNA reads TGTGCCAGCAGCCGACTAGCGGGGGGGGCGTATGAGCAGTTCTCT. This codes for CASSRLAGGAYEQFS.

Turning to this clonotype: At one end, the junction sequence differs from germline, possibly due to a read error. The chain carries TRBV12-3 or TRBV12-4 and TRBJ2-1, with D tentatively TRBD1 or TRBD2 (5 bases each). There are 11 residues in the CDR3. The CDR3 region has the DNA TGTGCCAGCAGCCCGGGGCAAGAGCAGTCCTTC. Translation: CASSPGQEQSF.

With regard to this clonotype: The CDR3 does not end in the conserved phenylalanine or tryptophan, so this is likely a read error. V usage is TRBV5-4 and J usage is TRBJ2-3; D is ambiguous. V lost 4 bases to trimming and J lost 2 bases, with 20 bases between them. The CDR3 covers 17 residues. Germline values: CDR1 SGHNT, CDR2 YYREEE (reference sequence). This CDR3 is CASSVDGYPPLTDTQYS. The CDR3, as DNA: TGTGCCAGCAGCGTAGACGGATACCCTCCACTCACAGATACGCAGTATTCT.

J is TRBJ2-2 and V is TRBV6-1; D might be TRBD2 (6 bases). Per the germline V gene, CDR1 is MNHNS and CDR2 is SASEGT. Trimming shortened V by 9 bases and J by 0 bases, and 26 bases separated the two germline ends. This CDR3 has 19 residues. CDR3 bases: TGTGCCAGTATTGAAACCCTTCCCGGGGGAGCCGCGAACACCGGGGAGCTGTTTTTT. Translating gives CASIETLPGGAANTGELFF.

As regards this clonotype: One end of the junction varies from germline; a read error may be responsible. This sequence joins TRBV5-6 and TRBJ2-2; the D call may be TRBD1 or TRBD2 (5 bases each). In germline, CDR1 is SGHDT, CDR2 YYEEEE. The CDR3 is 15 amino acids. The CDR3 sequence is CPSSLALRVTGELFF. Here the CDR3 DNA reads TGTCCCAGCAGCTTGGCACTCAGGGTCACCGGGGAGCTGTTCTTT.

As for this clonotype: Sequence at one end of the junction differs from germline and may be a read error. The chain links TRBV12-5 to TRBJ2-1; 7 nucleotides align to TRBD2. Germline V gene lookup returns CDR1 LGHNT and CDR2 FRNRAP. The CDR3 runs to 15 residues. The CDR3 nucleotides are TGTGCTAGTGGGACCGGGACTACCCTAATGGATGGGCAGTTTTTC. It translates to CASGTGTTLMDGQFF. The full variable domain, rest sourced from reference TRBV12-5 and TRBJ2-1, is DARVTQTPRHKVTEMGQEVTMRCQPILGHNTVFWYRQTMMQGLELLAYFRNRAPLDDSGMPKDRFSAEMPDATLATLKIQPSEPRDSAVYFCASGTGTTLMDGQFFGPGTRLTVL.

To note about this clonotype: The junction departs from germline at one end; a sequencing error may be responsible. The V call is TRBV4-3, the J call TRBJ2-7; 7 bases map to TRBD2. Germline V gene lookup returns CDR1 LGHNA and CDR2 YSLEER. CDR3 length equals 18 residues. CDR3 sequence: CASGQAVTGGHISYEQCF. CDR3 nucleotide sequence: TGCGCCAGCGGCCAAGCTGTGACGGGGGGTCACATTAGCTACGAACAGTGCTTC.

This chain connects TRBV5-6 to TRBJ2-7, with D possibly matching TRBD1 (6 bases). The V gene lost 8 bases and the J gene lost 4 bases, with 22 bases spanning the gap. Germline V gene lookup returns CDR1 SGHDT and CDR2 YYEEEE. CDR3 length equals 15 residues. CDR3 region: CARSLVGYRVYEQYF. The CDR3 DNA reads TGTGCCAGGAGCCTGGTTGGTTACAGGGTTTACGAGCAGTACTTC.

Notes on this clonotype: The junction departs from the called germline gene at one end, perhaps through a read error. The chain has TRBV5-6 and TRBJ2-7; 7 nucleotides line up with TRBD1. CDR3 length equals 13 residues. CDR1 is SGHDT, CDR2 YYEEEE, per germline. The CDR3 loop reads CTSSLQTGLSQYF. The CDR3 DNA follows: TGTACCAGCAGCTTACAGACAGGGCTATCGCAGTATTTC.